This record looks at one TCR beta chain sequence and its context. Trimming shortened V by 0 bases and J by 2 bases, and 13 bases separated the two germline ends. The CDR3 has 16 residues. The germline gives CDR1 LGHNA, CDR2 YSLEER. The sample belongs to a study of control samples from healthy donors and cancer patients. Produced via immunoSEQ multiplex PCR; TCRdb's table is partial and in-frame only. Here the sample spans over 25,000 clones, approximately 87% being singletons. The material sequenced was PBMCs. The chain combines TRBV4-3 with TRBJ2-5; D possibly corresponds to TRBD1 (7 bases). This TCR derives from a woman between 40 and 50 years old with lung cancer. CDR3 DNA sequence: TGCGCCAGCAGCCAAGATCCCCCAGGGGGGCAAGAGACCCAGTACTTC. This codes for CASSQDPPGGQETQYF.